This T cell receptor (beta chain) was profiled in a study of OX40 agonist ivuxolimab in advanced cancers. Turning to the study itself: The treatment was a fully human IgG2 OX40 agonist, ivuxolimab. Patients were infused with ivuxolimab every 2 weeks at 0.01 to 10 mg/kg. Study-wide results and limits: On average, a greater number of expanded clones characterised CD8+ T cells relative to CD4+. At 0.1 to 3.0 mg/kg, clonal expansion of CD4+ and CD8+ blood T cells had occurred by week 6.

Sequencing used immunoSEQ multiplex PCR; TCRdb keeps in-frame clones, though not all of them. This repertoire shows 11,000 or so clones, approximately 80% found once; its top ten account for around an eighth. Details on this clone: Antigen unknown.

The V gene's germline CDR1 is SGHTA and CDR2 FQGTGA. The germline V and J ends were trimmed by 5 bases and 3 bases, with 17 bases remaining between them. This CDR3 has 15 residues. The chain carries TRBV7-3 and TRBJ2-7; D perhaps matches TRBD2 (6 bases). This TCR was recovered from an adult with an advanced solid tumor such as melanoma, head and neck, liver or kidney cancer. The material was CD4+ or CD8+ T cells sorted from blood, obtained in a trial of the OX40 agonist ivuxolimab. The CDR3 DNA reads TGTGCCAGCAGCCCCCCCGGTCGGGGGATCTACGAGCAGTACTTC. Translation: CASSPPGRGIYEQYF. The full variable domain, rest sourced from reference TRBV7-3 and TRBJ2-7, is GAGVSQTPSNKVTEKGKYVELRCDPISGHTALYWYRQSLGQGPEFLIYFQGTGAADDSGLPNDRFFAVRPEGSVSTLKIQRTERGDSAVYLCASSPPGRGIYEQYFGPGTRLTVT.